The 13 T cell receptor beta chains reported below all come from one sample, sequenced in a study of early T cells in non-severe SARS-CoV-2 infection. Each CDR3 protein gets one entry after TCRdb re-called the 5' RACE reads with MiXCR. The data contain about 40,000 distinct CDR3 sequences, less than 6.5% of them seen just once; the ten biggest clones take up about 7.8%. Here the sequenced sample was whole blood, taken at baseline. The receptors derive from an adult who was a healthcare worker with PCR-confirmed SARS-CoV-2 infection or an uninfected control (not recorded which).

V is TRBV18 and J is TRBJ2-7; the match to TRBD1 covers 7 bases. Trimming at V came to 4 bases and at J to 5 bases, leaving 2 bases not matched to a gene. This CDR3 contains 12 residues. Germline loops: CDR1 KGHSH, CDR2 LQKENI. CDR3 residues: CASSQTGDEQYF. CDR3 bases: TGTGCCAGCTCACAAACAGGGGACGAGCAGTACTTC.

In its sample, this clonotype ranks as medium-sized. This chain connects TRBV20-1 to TRBJ1-2, with D perhaps matching TRBD1 (6 bases). With 6 bases removed from V and 4 bases from J, the gap between germline ends came to 18 bases. Germline CDR1 reads DFQATT; CDR2 reads SNEGSKA (reference sequence). The CDR3 length is 14 residues. The CDR3 region is CSANELTGPYGYTF. CDR3 sequence (DNA): TGCAGTGCCAACGAACTTACAGGGCCCTATGGCTACACCTTC.

In its sample, this clonotype was seen many times. V gene TRBV7-9 combines with J gene TRBJ2-2; tentatively, D is TRBD1 (6 bases). In germline, CDR1 is SEHNR, CDR2 FQNEAQ (reference sequence). The CDR3 length is 17 residues. Trimming cost V 1 base and J 2 bases, with 14 bases left between them. The DNA for the CDR3 is TGTGCCAGCAGCTTAGGGGCGACAGGCGTTAACACCGGGGAGCTGTTTTTT. Its translation: CASSLGATGVNTGELFF.

This clonotype has ten or more counts. The chain employs TRBV6-6 and TRBJ1-6, with TRBD1 as a possible D gene (5 bases). CDR1 is MNHNY and CDR2 is SVGAGI in the germline V gene (reference sequence). Trimming removed 2 bases at V and 13 bases at J, with 15 bases between. This CDR3 spans 14 amino acids. The CDR3 reads CASSYPARGDPLHF. DNA for the CDR3: TGTGCCAGCAGTTACCCGGCTCGGGGGGATCCCCTCCACTTT.

This clonotype was seen ten or more times. V usage is TRBV6-6 and J usage is TRBJ2-2; 9 bases align to TRBD1. V shed 5 bases, J shed 7 bases, and the junction held 11 bases outside the gene matches. This CDR3 is 16 amino acids long. Germline CDR1 and CDR2: MNHNY and SVGAGI (reference sequence). CDR3 loop: CASSTRDRGGGGELFF. CDR3 nucleotides: TGTGCCAGCAGTACCCGAGACAGGGGGGGCGGCGGGGAGCTGTTTTTT.

This clonotype is judged medium-sized (0.01 to 0.1%). CDR3 sequence reads: CSARVSAGARWAQYF. DNA for the CDR3: TGCAGTGCTAGAGTATCAGCGGGGGCCCGGTGGGCCCAGTACTTC. The rearrangement uses TRBV20-1 and TRBJ2-5; 8 nucleotides align to TRBD2. CDR1 and CDR2 (germline): DFQATT, SNEGSKA (reference sequence). The CDR3 is 15 residues long. J gave up 9 bases and V 1 base, and 13 bases lay outside the gene matches.

This chain uses TRBV18 with TRBJ1-1; D gene unclear. CDR1 is KGHSH, CDR2 LQKENI, per germline. The CDR3 totals 13 residues. The V and J ends lost 3 bases and 0 bases respectively, with 5 bases between them. CDR3 protein: CASSPDLNTEAFF. DNA of the CDR3: TGTGCCAGCTCACCGGATTTGAACACTGAAGCTTTCTTT.

Ten or more counts support this clonotype. V gene TRBV18 combines with J gene TRBJ2-5; D possibly corresponds to TRBD2 (6 bases). Trimming removed 0 bases at V and 7 bases at J, with 12 bases between. The CDR3 consists of 14 residues. Germline V gives CDR1 KGHSH, CDR2 LQKENI. The CDR3 coding sequence is TGTGCCAGCTCACCACCTATACCGGAGGGGACCCAGTACTTC. This codes for CASSPPIPEGTQYF.

This clonotype was seen more than once but under ten times. The V call is TRBV6-6, the J call TRBJ1-2, with TRBD1 identical over 10 bases. V gave up 6 bases and J gave up 2 bases; unmatched junction bases: 6. This CDR3 is built from 15 residues. CDR1 MNHNY and CDR2 SVGAGI come from the germline V gene (reference sequence). The CDR3 DNA reads as TGTGCCAGCAGCCGGGAGGGACAGGGGAACTATGGCTACACCTTC. Its translation: CASSREGQGNYGYTF.

The rearrangement links TRBV24-1 to TRBJ2-1; D might be TRBD2 (5 bases). V lost 1 base to trimming and J lost 4 bases, with 7 bases between them. The germline CDR1 and CDR2 sequences are KGHDR and SFDVKD. This CDR3 spans 14 amino acids. CDR3 DNA: TGTGCCACCAGTGATTTAACGGGGTACAATGAGCAGTTCTTC. Residues: CATSDLTGYNEQFF.

This clonotype has ten or more counts. The chain combines TRBV11-2 with TRBJ2-7; weak D call: TRBD1 (5 bases). CDR1 is SGHAT, CDR2 FQNNGV, per germline. This CDR3 has 15 residues. Trimming removed 1 base at V and 6 bases at J, with 16 bases between. CDR3: CASSLGLMQGVEQYF. The CDR3 DNA reads TGTGCCAGCAGCTTAGGCTTAATGCAGGGCGTCGAGCAGTACTTC.

This clonotype showed up many times. The chain links TRBV6-5 to TRBJ1-1, with no clear D. Germline V gives CDR1 MNHEY, CDR2 SVGAGI. This CDR3 has 13 residues. V gave up 6 bases and J gave up 0 bases, with 8 bases separating them. This CDR3 is CASRGVMNTEAFF. CDR3 in DNA: TGTGCCAGCAGAGGCGTGATGAACACTGAAGCTTTCTTT.

This clonotype was seen repeatedly, ten times or more. This sequence joins TRBV28 and TRBJ1-4; no clear D. V gave up 6 bases and J gave up 5 bases, with 19 bases separating them. Germline assignment: CDR1 MDHEN and CDR2 SYDVKM. The CDR3 contains 16 residues. The CDR3 DNA follows: TGTGCCAGCAGCCTCTGGGTCCCCCGAGGGAATGAAAAACTGTTTTTT. It encodes CASSLWVPRGNEKLFF.